This T cell receptor beta chain is from a study of technical replicates of blood from several donors. Only in-frame clones appear in the TCRdb table, and some are missing; sequencing was by immunoSEQ multiplex PCR. The sample shows 65,000 to 80,000 clones, about nine tenths of them seen only once. This CDR3 is 15 amino acids long. CDR1 and CDR2 (germline): SGHTS, YDEGEE. J was trimmed by 3 bases and V by 4 bases; bases with no gene match: 9. The clonotype was recovered from a human donor in good health. The sequencing input was T cells isolated from PBMCs. The V and J genes are TRBV5-8 and TRBJ2-7, with 8 bases fitting TRBD1. The CDR3 loop is CASSRLDREYYEQYF. Here the CDR3 DNA reads TGTGCCAGCAGCCGGTTGGACAGGGAGTACTACGAGCAGTACTTC.